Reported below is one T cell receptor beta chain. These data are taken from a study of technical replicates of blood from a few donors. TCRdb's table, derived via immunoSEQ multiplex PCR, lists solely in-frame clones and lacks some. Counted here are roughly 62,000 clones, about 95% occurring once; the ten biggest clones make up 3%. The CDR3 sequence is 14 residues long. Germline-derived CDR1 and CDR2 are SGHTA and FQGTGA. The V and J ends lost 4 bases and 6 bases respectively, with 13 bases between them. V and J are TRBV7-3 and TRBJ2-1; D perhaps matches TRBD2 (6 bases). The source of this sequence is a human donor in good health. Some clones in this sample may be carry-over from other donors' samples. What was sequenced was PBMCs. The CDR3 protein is CASSSQRAGNEQFF. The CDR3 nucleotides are TGTGCCAGCAGCTCCCAGCGGGCCGGCAATGAGCAGTTCTTC.